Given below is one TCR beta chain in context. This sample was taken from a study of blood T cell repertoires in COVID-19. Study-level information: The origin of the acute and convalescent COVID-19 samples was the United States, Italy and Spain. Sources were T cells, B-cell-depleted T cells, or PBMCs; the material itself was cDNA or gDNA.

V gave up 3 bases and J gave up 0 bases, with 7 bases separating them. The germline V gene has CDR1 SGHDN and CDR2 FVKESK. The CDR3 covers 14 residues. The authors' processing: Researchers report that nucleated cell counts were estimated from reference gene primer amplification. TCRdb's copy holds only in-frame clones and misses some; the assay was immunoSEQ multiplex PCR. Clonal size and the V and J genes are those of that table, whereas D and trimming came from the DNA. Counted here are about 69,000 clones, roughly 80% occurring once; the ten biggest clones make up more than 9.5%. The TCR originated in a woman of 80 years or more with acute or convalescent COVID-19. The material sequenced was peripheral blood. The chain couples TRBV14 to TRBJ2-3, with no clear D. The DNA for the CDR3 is TGTGCCAGCAGCCACCTTCGTAGCACAGATACGCAGTATTTT. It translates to CASSHLRSTDTQYF.